This T cell receptor (beta chain) is drawn from a study of blood T cells in healthy people across ages. Then a second PCR, running roughly 6 to 11 cycles, was carried out with a sample-barcoded 5' primer and a J-beta primer mix. TCRdb itself ran the 5' RACE reads through MiXCR, one entry per CDR3 protein. The sample includes roughly 700,000 distinct CDR3 sequences, about 52% of them seen just once. The germline V gene encodes CDR1 SGDLS and CDR2 YYNGEE. CDR3 length equals 13 residues. Trimming cost V 6 bases and J 11 bases; bases outside gene matches: 12. Findings and limits, study-wide: CMV status of donors was not determined, possibly confounding expanded clonotype changes. A greater number of naive CD4+ cells and higher diversity distinguished long-lived donors from aged donors.

This clonotype came up once. Its antigen remains unidentified. The clonotype comes from a woman aged 55-69 years in good health. The sequenced material came from blood. V is TRBV9 and J is TRBJ2-5; 8 bases are shared with TRBD1. CDR3: CASTGQGQDEQYF. The CDR3 DNA sequence: TGTGCCAGCACCGGACAGGGTCAGGATGAGCAGTACTTC. The variable domain in full, completed from reference TRBV9 and TRBJ2-5, reads DSGVTQTPKHLITATGQRVTLRCSPRSGDLSVYWYQQSLDQGLQFLIQYYNGEERAKGNILERFSAQQFPDLHSELNLSSLELGDSALYFCASTGQGQDEQYFGPGTRLLVL.